This is a list of T cell receptor beta chains from one sample in a study of OX40 agonist ivuxolimab in advanced cancers. Profiled with immunoSEQ multiplex PCR; TCRdb holds only in-frame clones, not every one. The table has some 77,000 clones, approximately 92% seen once; the top ten hold about 0.34%. This material consisted of CD4+ or CD8+ T cells sorted from blood, taken in a trial of the OX40 agonist ivuxolimab. The origin of the receptors is an adult with an advanced solid tumor such as melanoma, head and neck, liver or kidney cancer. Both conserved end residues are part of each CDR3. D genes are given only for firm matches. Size values are once, few and many counts, or a class for expanded clones, and some rows have none.

v_call	j_call	d_call	clone_size	cdr3_length	cdr3_nt	cdr3_aa
TRBV5-1	TRBJ1-2	.	.	15	TGCGCCAGCAGCCCCACAGGGAACCCTAACTATGGCTACACCTTC	CASSPTGNPNYGYTF
TRBV29-1	TRBJ2-5	TRBD1	.	15	TGCAGCGTTGAAGGACCTTGGGACAGGACAGAGACCCAGTACTTC	CSVEGPWDRTETQYF
TRBV19	TRBJ1-4	TRBD1	few	15	TGTGCCAGCAGGGGACAGGGGGCAACTAATGAAAAACTGTTTTTT	CASRGQGATNEKLFF
TRBV7-8	TRBJ2-3	TRBD2	.	18	TGTGCCAGCAGCTTAGGTACAGGCAAGCCTCTAGCGGGGGGCACGCAGTATTTT	CASSLGTGKPLAGGTQYF
TRBV30	TRBJ1-2	.	once	13	TGTGCCTGGGCGAGGGGTCCTAACTATGGCTACACCTTC	CAWARGPNYGYTF
TRBV6-5	TRBJ1-2	TRBD1	once	15	TGTGCCAGCAGGCCAAAGACAGGGGAAAACTATGGCTACACCTTC	CASRPKTGENYGYTF
TRBV27	TRBJ2-7	.	few	13	TGTGCCAGCCGGAATGGACTCTCCTACGAGCAGTACTTC	CASRNGLSYEQYF
TRBV27	TRBJ2-7	TRBD1	.	15	TGTGCCAGCAGTTGGACCCCGACAGGGCCCCGGGAGCAGTACTTC	CASSWTPTGPREQYF
TRBV2	TRBJ2-1	.	.	15	TGTGCCAGCAGCGCAGACGCGAGCTCCTACAATGAGCAGTTCTTC	CASSADASSYNEQFF
TRBV23-1	TRBJ1-2	.	.	18	TGCGCCAGCAGTCAATTTCATAGGGGAGACCACAGACTAAATGGCTACACCTTC	CASSQFHRGDHRLNGYTF
TRBV28	TRBJ1-4	.	.	14	TGTGCCAGCAGCCCCGCCCCCCGAGGTGAAAAACTGTTTTTT	CASSPAPRGEKLFF
TRBV27	TRBJ2-1	.	.	15	TGTGCCAGCAGTTTAATATACAGGGTTGGAAATGAGCAGTTCTTC	CASSLIYRVGNEQFF
TRBV5-1	TRBJ2-3	.	.	15	TGCGCCAGCAGCTTAAGGAGTGCTAGCACAGATACGCAGTATTTT	CASSLRSASTDTQYF
TRBV2	TRBJ2-3	.	.	14	TGTGCCAGTGGGCAAGTTACTAGCACAGATACGCAGTATTTT	CASGQVTSTDTQYF
TRBV28	TRBJ1-3	.	once	15	TGTGCCAGCAGTCTCAAGACAGGTTCTGGAAACACCATATATTTT	CASSLKTGSGNTIYF
TRBV5-1	TRBJ1-2	.	.	13	TGCGCCAGCAGCGACCGCGTAAGCTATGGCTACACCTTC	CASSDRVSYGYTF
TRBV29-1	TRBJ2-7	.	.	13	TGCAGCGTTGAAGTTCCCAGGGCGTCCGAGCAGTACTTC	CSVEVPRASEQYF
TRBV15	TRBJ1-6	.	.	14	TGTGCCACCAGTACTGGACAGAATAATTCACCCCTCCACTTT	CATSTGQNNSPLHF
TRBV21-1	TRBJ1-2	.	.	15	TGTGCCAGCAGCAACCGGATCCAGGGACCCTATGGCTACACCTTC	CASSNRIQGPYGYTF
TRBV28	TRBJ2-7	.	.	16	TGTGCCAGCAGCCGAAGGGGGCTAGCGGCATCCTACGAGCAGTACTTC	CASSRRGLAASYEQYF
TRBV4-1	TRBJ1-4	.	.	16	TGCGCCAGCAGCCTTACCCCGGGGCCGACTAATGAAAAACTGTTTTTT	CASSLTPGPTNEKLFF
TRBV2	TRBJ2-1	.	.	13	TGTGCCAGCAGGGTCCGCCCGTACAATGAGCAGTTCTTC	CASRVRPYNEQFF
TRBV4-2	TRBJ2-5	TRBD2	once	17	TGTGCCAGCAGCCAAGGTACGACTAGCGGGGTTCAAGAGACCCAGTACTTC	CASSQGTTSGVQETQYF
TRBV6-1	TRBJ2-1	.	.	15	TGTGCCAGCAGTGAAGTCGGTGGGGGTTGGAATGAGCAGTTCTTC	CASSEVGGGWNEQFF
TRBV5-1	TRBJ2-2	.	.	15	TGCGCCAGCAGCTTGGGCCGCAGGGAGCACGGGGAGCTGTTTTTT	CASSLGRREHGELFF